These 9 T cell receptor beta chains originate from one sample sequenced in a study of identical twins. TCRdb processed the 5' RACE reads anew with MiXCR; each CDR3 protein has one entry. The sample yields 280,000 or so distinct CDR3 sequences, less than 9% seen once. The sample also formed part of further work on yellow fever vaccine responses in identical twins.

Source material: memory (CD45RO+) T cells sorted from blood. The receptors shown here come from a woman aged 18-29 years in good health.

This clonotype was detected many times. The V and J genes are TRBV20-1 and TRBJ2-7; 9 nucleotides line up with TRBD2. The CDR3 totals 14 residues. Germline assignment: CDR1 DFQATT and CDR2 SNEGSKA (reference sequence). The trim removed 3 bases at V and 9 bases at J, leaving 12 bases unmatched. CDR3 sequence reads: CSASGPGLAMRQYF. In DNA form, the CDR3 reads TGCAGTGCTAGCGGCCCGGGACTAGCAATGAGGCAGTACTTC.

In its sample, this clonotype was seen a few times. The V gene is TRBV4-1, the J gene TRBJ2-2; 11 positions match TRBD2. The junction had 1 base not matched to a gene; V was cut back by 1 base and J by 6 bases. This CDR3 spans 15 amino acids. Germline assignment: CDR1 MGHRA and CDR2 YSYEKL. This CDR3 is CASSQVLAGAGELFF. CDR3 in DNA: TGCGCCAGCAGCCAAGTACTAGCGGGGGCCGGGGAGCTGTTTTTT.

The chain links TRBV15 to TRBJ1-1; D remains unclear. The germline V and J ends were trimmed by 1 base and 3 bases, with 3 bases remaining between them. The CDR3 totals 12 residues. Per germline, CDR1 LNHNV and CDR2 YYDKDF (reference sequence). Here the CDR3 DNA reads TGTGCCACCAGCAGAGTATACACTGAAGCTTTCTTT. Amino acids: CATSRVYTEAFF.

The chain couples TRBV20-1 to TRBJ2-3; TRBD2 matches 10 bases. Trimming at V came to 5 bases and at J to 3 bases, leaving 14 bases not matched to a gene. The CDR3 runs to 17 residues. Germline CDR1 reads DFQATT; CDR2 reads SNEGSKA (reference sequence). The CDR3 spells CSAPRLAGLTETDTQYF. The CDR3 region has the DNA TGCAGTGCTCCTCGACTAGCGGGCCTCACCGAAACAGATACGCAGTATTTT.

This clonotype was seen ten or more times. The chain is built from TRBV6-2 or TRBV6-3 and TRBJ2-5, with 15 bases aligning to TRBD2. The germline CDR1 and CDR2 sequences are MNHEY and SVGEGT. V lost 5 bases to trimming and J lost 4 bases; unmatched junction nucleotides: 20. The CDR3 has 21 residues. The CDR3 region has the DNA TGTGCCAGCAGTCCAGAAAAGGGAGGACTAGCGGGGGGGGTCAGTCGAGAGACCCAGTACTTC. The encoded protein is CASSPEKGGLAGGVSRETQYF.

Many counts were recorded for this clonotype. The CDR3: CASSEGIAGAQETQYF. CDR3 bases: TGTGCCAGCAGTGAAGGGATAGCGGGAGCCCAGGAGACCCAGTACTTC. This rearrangement joins TRBV25-1 to TRBJ2-5, with TRBD2 matching 9 bases. J lost 5 bases, V lost 2 bases, and 9 bases had no gene match. The CDR3 consists of 16 residues. The germline gives CDR1 MGHDK, CDR2 SYGVNS.

The sample holds many counts of this clonotype. The rearrangement uses TRBV5-1 and TRBJ1-6; 7 bases agree with TRBD1. Germline V lookup: CDR1 SGHRS, CDR2 YFSETQ. V was pared by 4 bases and J by 8 bases, with 15 bases of the junction left unmatched. The CDR3 has 17 residues. The CDR3 nucleotides read TGCGCCAGCAGCACCCGGTATGGAAGCACAGGGGATTCACCCCTCCACTTT. This sequence encodes CASSTRYGSTGDSPLHF.

The J gene is TRBJ2-3, the V gene TRBV20-1; the D gene is possibly TRBD2 (5 bases). The CDR3 is 15 amino acids. Looked up from germline, CDR1 is DFQATT and CDR2 is SNEGSKA (reference sequence). Deletions cut 3 bases from V and 0 bases from J, with 13 bases between. CDR3 DNA sequence: TGCAGTGCTAGCAAGCCCGGGGTTAGCACAGATACGCAGTATTTT. As protein: CSASKPGVSTDTQYF.

Note on this clonotype: This may arise from a read error, as a much more abundant clone is one base away. V is TRBV6-4 and J is TRBJ2-2; D is ambiguous. This CDR3 is 13 amino acids long. Germline CDR1 and CDR2: MRHNA and SNTAGT. CDR3 loop: CASNDIDTGELFF. CDR3 nucleotides: TGTGCCAGCAATGACATTGACACCGGGGAGCTGTTTTTT.